These 32 T cell receptor beta chains share one sample of origin, sequenced in a study of T cell responses to AZD1222 COVID-19 vaccine. Libraries were prepared by immunoSEQ multiplex PCR; TCRdb keeps only in-frame clonotypes and omits some of them. The sample carries 130,000 to 150,000 clones, approximately 90% recorded once. Source: peripheral blood, taken on day 0 of AZD1222 vaccination. These receptors were collected from an adult in good health.

The V call is TRBV5-5, the J call TRBJ2-1; D call uncertain. The germline gives CDR1 SGHKS, CDR2 YYEKEE (reference sequence). V lost 0 bases, J lost 0 bases, and 7 bases lay in between. CDR3 length equals 15 residues. The CDR3 sequence is CASSLGPSSYNEQFF. CDR3 in DNA: TGTGCCAGCAGCTTGGGTCCCAGCTCCTACAATGAGCAGTTCTTC.

CDR3 coding DNA: TGTGCCTGGAGTAGGGGACCGGACTACGAGCAGTACTTC. Its protein product is CAWSRGPDYEQYF. V gene TRBV30 combines with J gene TRBJ2-7, with D perhaps given as TRBD1 or TRBD2 (5 bases each). Per germline, CDR1 GTSNPN and CDR2 SVGIG (reference sequence). Trimming removed 2 bases at V and 3 bases at J, with 11 bases between. The CDR3 totals 13 residues.

The chain couples TRBV28 to TRBJ2-1, with D possibly TRBD2 on 6 matching bases. The CDR3 covers 13 residues. Trimming cost V 2 bases and J 6 bases, with 8 bases left between them. The germline V gene has CDR1 MDHEN and CDR2 SYDVKM. This chain's CDR3 is CASSLVGGNEQFF. CDR3 bases: TGTGCCAGCAGTTTAGTGGGGGGCAATGAGCAGTTCTTC. Drawing the rest from reference TRBV28 and TRBJ2-1, the complete variable domain is DVKVTQSSRYLVKRTGEKVFLECVQDMDHENMFWYRQDPGLGLRLIYFSYDVKMKEKGDIPEGYSVSREKKERFSLILESASTNQTSMYLCASSLVGGNEQFFGPGTRLTVL.

The chain carries TRBV10-3 and TRBJ1-6, with D maybe TRBD1 (6 bases). The CDR3 length is 20 residues. Germline V CDR1 and CDR2: ENHRY, SYGVKD. Trimming pared 4 bases from V and 3 bases from J, leaving 25 bases between. This CDR3 reads CAISGDDRSLIPLYNSPLHF. DNA of the CDR3: TGTGCCATCAGTGGGGATGACAGGTCTCTCATCCCGCTCTATAATTCACCCCTCCACTTT.

The chain employs TRBV19 and TRBJ1-1; D gene ambiguous. CDR3 length equals 12 residues. Trimming left V 2 bases short and J 8 bases short, with 9 bases between. From germline, CDR1 is LNHDA and CDR2 SQIVND (reference sequence). In nucleotides, the CDR3 is TGTGCCAGTAGTATACACCGGAGGGAAGCTTTCTTT. Translating it yields CASSIHRREAFF.

The chain joins TRBV19 to TRBJ1-1; a weak D match, TRBD1 (5 bases). This CDR3 spans 13 amino acids. Germline V gives CDR1 LNHDA, CDR2 SQIVND (reference sequence). V was cut by 3 bases and J by 1 base, with 6 bases left in between. The CDR3 region has the DNA TGTGCCAGTAGTATCGGGGGGAACACTGAAGCTTTCTTT. This encodes CASSIGGNTEAFF.

The chain uses TRBV11-1 and TRBJ2-5; D not resolved. The germline V and J ends were trimmed by 0 bases and 5 bases, with 1 base remaining between them. This CDR3 has 11 amino acids. Per germline, CDR1 SGHAT and CDR2 FQDESV (reference sequence). Here the CDR3 reads CASSLAETQYF. CDR3 coding DNA: TGTGCCAGCAGCTTAGCGGAGACCCAGTACTTC.

V and J are TRBV6-5 and TRBJ1-1; possibly TRBD1 for D (6 bases). V was cut by 5 bases and J by 7 bases, with 14 bases left in between. Germline CDR1 reads MNHEY; CDR2 reads SVGAGI. The CDR3 loop spans 13 amino acids. CDR3 loop: CASSRSGQLEAFF. Written as DNA, the CDR3 is TGTGCCAGCAGTCGTTCTGGACAGCTTGAAGCTTTCTTT.

The chain uses TRBV7-2 and TRBJ2-3; TRBD1 aligns across 7 bases. CDR1 and CDR2 (germline): SGHTA, FQGNSA. CDR3 length equals 14 residues. Losses at the gene ends were 3 bases for V and 4 bases for J; bases not matched to a gene: 4. CDR3 region: CASSLWQGADTQYF. The CDR3 coding sequence is TGTGCCAGCAGCTTGTGGCAGGGGGCAGATACGCAGTATTTT.

This clone was observed once. The V gene is TRBV7-2, the J gene TRBJ1-2; D call uncertain. The CDR3 consists of 14 residues. Germline V gene lookup returns CDR1 SGHTA and CDR2 FQGNSA. V was trimmed by 3 bases and J by 6 bases, leaving 14 bases between them. DNA of the CDR3: TGTGCCAGCAGCTTGTCCGTGGTCCTAGATGGCTACACCTTC. Translating it yields CASSLSVVLDGYTF.

The rearrangement uses TRBV11-2 and TRBJ1-6; D remains ambiguous. V lost 5 bases and J 10 bases, leaving 9 bases between the germline ends. The CDR3 has 12 residues. Germline-derived CDR1 and CDR2 are SGHAT and FQNNGV. The CDR3, as DNA: TGTGCCAGCAGCGCCGACCGCTCACCCCTCCACTTT. This gives the protein CASSADRSPLHF.

The V gene is TRBV29-1, the J gene TRBJ1-3; tentative D call: TRBD1 (5 bases). The CDR3 is 13 residues long. Between the trimmed V and J ends, which lost 6 bases and 2 bases, there was a span of 11 bases. Germline assignment: CDR1 SQVTM and CDR2 ANQGSEA. CDR3 in amino acids: CSVPGTPGNTIYF. The CDR3 DNA follows: TGCAGCGTACCAGGGACTCCTGGAAACACCATATATTTT.

The chain employs TRBV6-5 and TRBJ1-5; 8 bases agree with TRBD1. The length of the CDR3 is 14 residues. J lost 5 bases, V lost 8 bases, and 8 bases had no gene match. The germline V gene encodes CDR1 MNHEY and CDR2 SVGAGI. Written as DNA, the CDR3 is TGTGCCAGCCGCGGACAGGGTGAACATCAGCCCCAGCATTTT. It translates to CASRGQGEHQPQHF.

This sequence joins TRBV30 and TRBJ2-1; D not certain. The CDR3 is made up of 15 amino acids. V gave up 1 base and J gave up 0 bases, with 10 bases separating them. From germline, CDR1 is GTSNPN and CDR2 SVGIG (reference sequence). CDR3 in amino acids: CAWSGSRISYNEQFF. CDR3 nucleotide sequence: TGTGCCTGGAGTGGTTCTAGGATCTCCTACAATGAGCAGTTCTTC. Supplemented by reference TRBV30 and TRBJ2-1, the full variable domain reads SQTIHQWPATLVQPVGSPLSLECTVEGTSNPNLYWYRQAAGRGLQLLFYSVGIGQISSEVPQNLSASRPQDRQFILSSKKLLLSDSGFYLCAWSGSRISYNEQFFGPGTRLTVL.

The rearrangement joins TRBV27 to TRBJ2-5, with 7 positions matching TRBD2. Trimming took 2 bases from V and 7 from J; bases not matched to a gene: 10. This CDR3 has 15 residues. Germline lookup yields CDR1 MNHEY and CDR2 SMNVEV (reference sequence). The CDR3 sequence: CASSLGGAIAGTQYF. As DNA, the CDR3 is TGTGCCAGCAGTTTAGGAGGGGCCATAGCGGGGACCCAGTACTTC.

This sequence joins TRBV18 and TRBJ1-1, with 11 bases fitting TRBD1. The CDR3 length is 16 residues. Trimming took 4 bases from V and 8 from J; bases not matched to a gene: 12. CDR1 and CDR2 (germline): KGHSH, LQKENI. CDR3 amino acids: CASSLNNPRTGGEAFF. The CDR3 bases are TGTGCCAGCTCACTCAACAACCCCCGGACAGGGGGCGAAGCTTTCTTT.

This chain joins TRBV7-2 and TRBJ2-1; D is unresolved. Germline values: CDR1 SGHTA, CDR2 FQGNSA. The V gene lost 5 bases and the J gene lost 8 bases, with 16 bases spanning the gap. The CDR3 has 14 residues. In DNA form, the CDR3 reads TGTGCCAGCAGCCTCCTATCTTTTGGCGATGAGCAGTTCTTC. This translates into CASSLLSFGDEQFF.

The chain has TRBV20-1 and TRBJ1-6, with D possibly being TRBD1 (6 bases). Germline CDR1 reads DFQATT; CDR2 reads SNEGSKA (reference sequence). V was pared by 3 bases and J by 10 bases, with 7 bases between. The CDR3 sequence is 11 residues long. The CDR3 DNA follows: TGCAGTGCTAGCAGGGGCTCACCCCTCCACTTT. Protein product: CSASRGSPLHF.

The rearrangement links TRBV11-2 to TRBJ2-5; tentative D call: TRBD2 (6 bases). CDR1 is SGHAT, CDR2 FQNNGV, per germline. Trimming removed 5 bases at V and 5 bases at J, with 6 bases between. The CDR3 length is 11 residues. The CDR3 DNA follows: TGTGCCAGCAGCGGGGGGGAGACCCAGTACTTC. Its protein is CASSGGETQYF.

Here the CDR3 reads CASSVGGTPEKLFF. The DNA for the CDR3 is TGTGCCAGCAGCGTAGGTGGGACACCTGAAAAACTGTTTTTT. J is TRBJ1-4 and V is TRBV9; D is possibly TRBD1 (6 bases). Germline V gives CDR1 SGDLS, CDR2 YYNGEE. The CDR3 consists of 14 residues. V lost 0 bases, J lost 7 bases, and 10 bases lay in between. The whole variable domain, filled in from reference TRBV9 and TRBJ1-4, reads DSGVTQTPKHLITATGQRVTLRCSPRSGDLSVYWYQQSLDQGLQFLIQYYNGEERAKGNILERFSAQQFPDLHSELNLSSLELGDSALYFCASSVGGTPEKLFFGSGTQLSVL.

V usage is TRBV6-2 or TRBV6-3 and J usage is TRBJ2-3, with unresolved D. Germline values: CDR1 MNHEY, CDR2 SVGEGT. V was clipped by 4 bases and J by 4 bases, with 18 bases between them. The length of the CDR3 is 16 residues. Here the CDR3 reads CASSSRLHERADTQYF. The CDR3 bases are TGTGCCAGCAGTTCCCGACTCCATGAACGAGCAGATACGCAGTATTTT.

The chain carries TRBV27 and TRBJ2-3, with 10 bases identical to TRBD1. The CDR3 spans 14 residues. Germline V gene lookup returns CDR1 MNHEY and CDR2 SMNVEV (reference sequence). With 4 bases clipped from V and 3 bases from J, the junction kept 1 base outside the gene matches. The CDR3 protein is CASSWDRGTDTQYF. The CDR3 DNA is TGTGCCAGCAGTTGGGACAGGGGAACAGATACGCAGTATTTT.

V and J are TRBV27 and TRBJ1-1; 7 bases are a match to TRBD1. This CDR3 comprises 16 residues. Per the germline V gene, CDR1 is MNHEY and CDR2 is SMNVEV (reference sequence). J gave up 3 bases and V 3 bases, and 10 bases lay outside the gene matches. CDR3 coding DNA: TGTGCCAGCAGTTTTCTAGGGGGCGCGGTGGACACTGAAGCTTTCTTT. It translates to CASSFLGGAVDTEAFF.

The rearrangement uses TRBV6-2 or TRBV6-3 and TRBJ2-6; the D is unclear. The CDR3 spans 14 residues. Germline lookup yields CDR1 MNHEY and CDR2 SVGEGT. V lost 5 bases to trimming and J lost 2 bases, with 7 bases between them. In nucleotides, the CDR3 is TGTGCCAGCAGTCCGCCGACTGGGGCCAACGTCCTGACTTTC. It is translated as CASSPPTGANVLTF.

The chain has TRBV9 and TRBJ1-1; no reliable D call. Trimming removed 1 base at V and 1 base at J, with 5 bases between. CDR3 length: 13 amino acids. The germline CDR1 and CDR2 sequences are SGDLS and YYNGEE. CDR3 sequence (DNA): TGTGCCAGCAGCGTAAGGGCGAACACTGAAGCTTTCTTT. Its protein is CASSVRANTEAFF.

The chain employs TRBV3-1 (or the pseudogene TRBV3-2) and TRBJ2-5; TRBD2 aligns across 10 bases. CDR3 size: 17 residues. In germline, CDR1 is LGHDT, CDR2 YNNKEL (reference sequence). J lost 2 bases, V lost 0 bases, and 6 bases had no gene match. CDR3 DNA sequence: TGTGCCAGCAGCCAAGACATGGCTAGCGGGGGACAAGAGACCCAGTACTTC. It codes for CASSQDMASGGQETQYF.

This clone was counted a single time. V and J are TRBV4-2 and TRBJ2-5, with TRBD2 matching 7 bases. CDR1 and CDR2 (germline): LGHNA, YNFKEQ. The CDR3 extends over 17 amino acids. With 4 bases clipped from V and 6 bases from J, the junction kept 17 bases outside the gene matches. This CDR3 reads CASSPRAGGAGSKTQYF. The CDR3 nucleotides are TGTGCCAGCAGCCCCAGGGCGGGCGGAGCGGGAAGTAAGACCCAGTACTTC.

This sequence joins TRBV28 and TRBJ2-5, with unresolved D. The germline CDR1 and CDR2 sequences are MDHEN and SYDVKM. V shed 2 bases and J shed 5 bases, with 6 bases lying between them. The CDR3 loop spans 12 amino acids. The CDR3: CASSLLGETQYF. Here the CDR3 DNA reads TGTGCCAGCAGTTTACTAGGGGAGACCCAGTACTTC.

The chain carries TRBV2 and TRBJ1-3, with D maybe TRBD1 (5 bases). The CDR3 has 15 residues. Trimming took 6 bases from V and 0 from J, leaving 12 bases between them. From germline, CDR1 is SNHLY and CDR2 FYNNEI. The CDR3 nucleotides are TGTGCCAGCAGAGGACAATCAGACTCTGGAAACACCATATATTTT. Translation: CASRGQSDSGNTIYF.

The V call is TRBV27, the J call TRBJ1-1; perhaps TRBD1 as D (5 bases). CDR1 and CDR2 from the germline V gene are MNHEY and SMNVEV (reference sequence). CDR3 length equals 14 residues. Trimming left V 2 bases short and J 4 bases short, with 11 bases between. The CDR3 protein is CASSLSFGGTEAFF. DNA of the CDR3: TGTGCCAGCAGTTTAAGTTTTGGGGGCACTGAAGCTTTCTTT.

The CDR3 loop is CASSPAPQREGRDTQYF. As DNA, the CDR3 is TGTGCCAGCAGCCCGGCCCCCCAGCGGGAGGGCCGAGATACGCAGTATTTT. The chain uses TRBV4-2 and TRBJ2-3, with 10 bases aligning to TRBD2. Germline-derived CDR1 and CDR2 are LGHNA and YNFKEQ. With V trimmed by 4 bases and J by 5 bases, 12 bases remained unmatched. The CDR3 length is 17 residues.

The V call is TRBV7-9, the J call TRBJ2-5; D remains ambiguous. Trimming stripped 1 base from V and 5 bases from J, with 8 bases between. Per germline, CDR1 SEHNR and CDR2 FQNEAQ (reference sequence). The CDR3 is made up of 13 amino acids. CDR3 residues: CASSLVGLETQYF. CDR3 bases: TGTGCCAGCAGCTTAGTAGGGCTTGAGACCCAGTACTTC.